This is a list of T cell receptor beta chains from one sample in a study of blood T cell repertoires in COVID-19. The method was immunoSEQ multiplex PCR; TCRdb's version includes in-frame clones alone and lacks a portion of them. This table holds approximately 450,000 clones, roughly nine tenths found once. The sequenced sample was PBMCs or T cells enriched from blood (not recorded which). Receptor source: a man aged 25-40 years who had recovered from COVID-19. The CDR3 runs from the conserved cysteine through the conserved F or W. Fields, in order: CDR3 DNA, CDR3 protein, J gene, V gene, D gene, clone size. D genes are given only for firm matches. The size field is filled for only some rows; it gives once, few, many or a size class.

TGTGCCAGCAGCACGGGACAGAAAGAGACCCAGTACTTC CASSTGQKETQYF TRBJ2-5 TRBV11-3 TRBD1 .
TGTGCCAGCAGTGGGAGACAGGGGGAACCCAGGTACACCGGGGAGCTGTTTTTT CASSGRQGEPRYTGELFF TRBJ2-2 TRBV25-1 TRBD1 many
TGCAGCGTTGTCGGTCTGGGACAGACTGAAGCTTTCTTT CSVVGLGQTEAFF TRBJ1-1 TRBV29-1 TRBD1 .
TGTGCCAGCAGCACAGGGGCGACAACTCCGGATACGCAGTATTTT CASSTGATTPDTQYF TRBJ2-3 TRBV7-2 TRBD1 .
TGCAGCGTTACCCACCGGGACAGGGTTTCCTACGAGCAGTACTTC CSVTHRDRVSYEQYF TRBJ2-7 TRBV29-1 TRBD1 .
TGCAGTCAAGACAGGTTTAACAATGAGCAGTTCTTC CSQDRFNNEQFF TRBJ2-1 TRBV29-1 . once
TGTGCCAGCAGCTTGGGGCAGGGGACCCACGAGCAGTACTTC CASSLGQGTHEQYF TRBJ2-7 TRBV5-5 . .
TGCGCCAGCGGCCAGGGGGCGCAGGGGGATGAGCAGTTCTTC CASGQGAQGDEQFF TRBJ2-1 TRBV5-1 TRBD1 .
TGTGCCAGTAGACCTCGGACAGATAGCAATCAGCCCCAGCATTTT CASRPRTDSNQPQHF TRBJ1-5 TRBV19 . .
TGTGCCAGCAGTTCCACTGGCTATGGCTACACCTTC CASSSTGYGYTF TRBJ1-2 TRBV12-3/TRBV12-4 . .
TGTGCCAGCAGTTTCGAGCGGCCGACCTACGAGCAGTACTTC CASSFERPTYEQYF TRBJ2-7 TRBV28 . .
TGTGCCAGCACAGAGGTTATGAACACTGAAGCTTTCTTT CASTEVMNTEAFF TRBJ1-1 TRBV9 . .
TGTGCCAGCAGCCTCCAGACTAGCACAGAGACCCAGTACTTC CASSLQTSTETQYF TRBJ2-5 TRBV11-2 TRBD2 .
TGTGCCAGCAGCCAAGTTAGACCGGGGGAGCAGTACTTC CASSQVRPGEQYF TRBJ2-7 TRBV14 . .
TGTGCCAGCAGCTTACTAGCGGGATCCTACAATGAGCAGTTCTTC CASSLLAGSYNEQFF TRBJ2-1 TRBV9 TRBD2 .
TGTGCCTGGAGGGCAGGGGGAAATCAGCCCCAGCATTTT CAWRAGGNQPQHF TRBJ1-5 TRBV30 TRBD1 once
TGTGCCAGTAGTATAGCCGGGGTGCTAGCGGGAGGCAATGAGCAGTTCTTC CASSIAGVLAGGNEQFF TRBJ2-1 TRBV19 TRBD2 .
TGTGCCAGCAGCGTCGGGGACTGGGGTTACGAGCAGTACTTC CASSVGDWGYEQYF TRBJ2-7 TRBV9 . .
TGCGCCAGCAGCGCTAGCGGGAGGGCCTACGAGCAGTACTTC CASSASGRAYEQYF TRBJ2-7 TRBV5-1 TRBD2 .
TGCGCCAGCAGCTCGAGCTACCCGGTTTCGAACACTGAAGCTTTCTTT CASSSSYPVSNTEAFF TRBJ1-1 TRBV5-1 . once
TGTGCCAGCAGCGGCGGACTAGCGGGATATGGTGTGGATACGCAGTATTTT CASSGGLAGYGVDTQYF TRBJ2-3 TRBV5-4 TRBD2 .
TGTGCCAGCAGCCCCCCTTTAGCGGGAGGCCTAAACACCGGGGAGCTGTTTTTT CASSPPLAGGLNTGELFF TRBJ2-2 TRBV7-9 TRBD2 .
TGTGCCAGCACTCTACGCGGAAACACCATATATTTT CASTLRGNTIYF TRBJ1-3 TRBV2 . .
TGTGCCAGCAGAAGTGCAGGAGGTAATGAAAAACTGTTTTTT CASRSAGGNEKLFF TRBJ1-4 TRBV28 . .
TGTGCCAGTAGTATTTCCTCGGGTGGGGGGATTGAGCAGTTCTTC CASSISSGGGIEQFF TRBJ2-1 TRBV19 . .
TGTGCCAGCAGTTCCATGACAGGGAGCTCCTACAATGAGCAGTTCTTC CASSSMTGSSYNEQFF TRBJ2-1 TRBV6-5 TRBD1 .
TGTGCCAGCAGCCCTACGGGACAGAAGGACACTGAAGCTTTCTTT CASSPTGQKDTEAFF TRBJ1-1 TRBV9 TRBD1 .
TGTGCCACCAGCGGACACATGAACACTGAAGCTTTCTTT CATSGHMNTEAFF TRBJ1-1 TRBV15 . once
TGTGCCAGTACCCTTTGTAAAACTTGTGAAGCTTTCTTT CASTLCKTCEAFF TRBJ1-1 TRBV19 . .
TGTGCCAGCAGTTTAACCAGGGGGCTTGGAGGCTACACCTTC CASSLTRGLGGYTF TRBJ1-2 TRBV28 TRBD1 .
TGTGCCAGTAGTATAGGGAAGCTAGCGGGAGTAGGAAATACGCAGTATTTT CASSIGKLAGVGNTQYF TRBJ2-3 TRBV19 TRBD2 .
TGTGCCAGCAGCCTGGGAAGGGGGCAATATAATTCACCCCTCCACTTT CASSLGRGQYNSPLHF TRBJ1-6 TRBV5-4 TRBD1 .
TGCGCCAGCAGCTTGGATAGCGGATCGTTCCTTGAGCAGTTCTTC CASSLDSGSFLEQFF TRBJ2-1 TRBV5-1 . .
TGTGCCAGCAGCAAACTAGCGGACTCCTACAATGAGCAGTTCTTC CASSKLADSYNEQFF TRBJ2-1 TRBV7-2 TRBD2 .
TGTGCCAGCAGCCAAGGGGAGAGCGGGGAGCTGTTTTTT CASSQGESGELFF TRBJ2-2 TRBV3-1/TRBV3-2 . few
TGTGCCAGCAGCTTTCTGGGACAGCCTTTCGGCTACACCTTC CASSFLGQPFGYTF TRBJ1-2 TRBV5-4 TRBD1 once
TGCGCCAGCAGCTTGTGGGCGGGAGACACCGGGGAGCTGTTTTTT CASSLWAGDTGELFF TRBJ2-2 TRBV5-1 TRBD2 .
TGCGCCAGCAGCCTGGAGCTGGGGCAGGAAGCTTTCTTT CASSLELGQEAFF TRBJ1-1 TRBV5-1 . once
TGTGCCTGGAAACAGCGGGAGTTCCCTTGGCAGCAGTACTTC CAWKQREFPWQQYF TRBJ2-7 TRBV30 TRBD2 .
TGCGCCAGCAGCCTAGAGATCGTTACCGGGGAGCTGTTTTTT CASSLEIVTGELFF TRBJ2-2 TRBV5-1 . .
TGTGCCAGCAGCCGGGCAGGGGGCTTGAACACTGAAGCTTTCTTT CASSRAGGLNTEAFF TRBJ1-1 TRBV7-9 TRBD1 .